A single sample is the source of the 27 T cell receptor beta chains below, sequenced in a study of blood T cell repertoires in COVID-19. Produced via immunoSEQ multiplex PCR; TCRdb's table is partial and in-frame only. The table shows 150,000 to 200,000 clones, with about 85% occurring only once. The specimen sequenced was peripheral blood. The receptors originated from a woman in her forties with COVID-19, enrolled during active disease.

The gene calls are TRBV19 and TRBJ2-1; 13 bases are a match to TRBD2. The CDR3 contains 15 residues. Germline-derived CDR1 and CDR2 are LNHDA and SQIVND (reference sequence). V shed 10 bases, J shed 4 bases, and the junction held 7 bases outside the gene matches. The CDR3 spells CATRLAGGQYNEQFF. The CDR3 DNA sequence: TGTGCCACCCGACTAGCGGGGGGACAATACAATGAGCAGTTCTTC.

This chain joins TRBV30 and TRBJ1-1; the match to TRBD1 covers 9 bases. This CDR3 is built from 11 residues. The V segment lost 2 bases and the J segment 11 bases; nucleotides outside the gene matches: 3. CDR1 is GTSNPN, CDR2 SVGIG, per germline (reference sequence). For the CDR3, the DNA is TGTGCCTGGAGTTCCGGGACAGGGGCTTTCTTT. As protein: CAWSSGTGAFF.

This chain connects TRBV7-2 to TRBJ2-4, with 9 nucleotides matching TRBD2. The CDR3 extends over 16 amino acids. Trimming took 1 base from V and 6 from J; bases not matched to a gene: 7. Germline V CDR1 and CDR2: SGHTA, FQGNSA. The CDR3 bases are TGTGCCAGCAGCTTAGATGGCGGGGGGGCCCGAAACATTCAGTACTTC. It codes for CASSLDGGGARNIQYF.

The sample holds a few counts of this clone. The CDR3, as DNA: TGTGCCAGTAGTGCTGTGGCATTTGGGGGGGCTGAAGCTTTCTTT. Translated: CASSAVAFGGAEAFF. The rearrangement links TRBV19 to TRBJ1-1, with D perhaps TRBD1 (5 bases). Germline V lookup: CDR1 LNHDA, CDR2 SQIVND (reference sequence). Between the trimmed V and J ends, which lost 5 bases and 6 bases, there was a span of 19 bases. This CDR3 is built from 15 residues.

This clone was observed a handful of times. The J gene is TRBJ1-1, the V gene TRBV11-1; D perhaps matches TRBD1 (6 bases). V gave up 5 bases and J gave up 7 bases, with 14 bases separating them. This CDR3 has 13 amino acids. Germline CDR1 SGHAT, CDR2 FQDESV (reference sequence). The CDR3 DNA follows: TGTGCCAGCAGCCATAACCGGGACAATGAAGCTTTCTTT. Translating it yields CASSHNRDNEAFF.

The rearrangement uses TRBV3-1 (or the pseudogene TRBV3-2) and TRBJ2-7; 7 bases agree with TRBD1. V was clipped by 4 bases and J by 1 base; unmatched bases: 4. The CDR3 contains 14 residues. Germline V gene data show CDR1 as LGHDT and CDR2 as YNNKEL (reference sequence). CDR3 nucleotides: TGTGCCAGCAGCCTTACACAGGGGTCCTACGAGCAGTACTTC. Its translation is CASSLTQGSYEQYF.

The chain is built from TRBV27 and TRBJ2-2; maybe TRBD1 (5 bases). Germline V gene lookup returns CDR1 MNHEY and CDR2 SMNVEV (reference sequence). This CDR3 comprises 16 residues. Deletions cut 2 bases from V and 3 bases from J, with 13 bases between. CDR3: CASSLLGRAYTGELFF. CDR3 DNA: TGTGCCAGCAGTTTACTGGGGCGAGCTTACACCGGGGAGCTGTTTTTT.

The chain joins TRBV29-1 to TRBJ2-2; 11 nucleotides match TRBD1. Germline trimming cut 5 bases from V and 0 bases from J; bases unmatched to any gene: 5. The CDR3 covers 16 residues. From germline, CDR1 is SQVTM and CDR2 ANQGSEA. This chain's CDR3 is CSVRTGGYTNTGELFF. The CDR3 nucleotides read TGCAGCGTTAGGACAGGGGGCTACACGAACACCGGGGAGCTGTTTTTT.

The chain is built from TRBV18 and TRBJ2-1, with a weak D call TRBD2 (6 bases). Germline loops: CDR1 KGHSH, CDR2 LQKENI. Between the trimmed V and J ends, which lost 4 bases and 10 bases, there was a span of 11 bases. This CDR3 spans 12 amino acids. For the CDR3, the DNA is TGTGCCAGCTCACTGGACTACCGGGAGCAGTTCTTC. This gives the protein CASSLDYREQFF.

The chain joins TRBV5-1 to TRBJ1-6; tentatively, D is TRBD1 (5 bases). Trimming pared 3 bases from V and 4 bases from J, leaving 11 bases between. CDR1 and CDR2 from the germline V gene are SGHRS and YFSETQ. This CDR3 contains 15 residues. DNA for the CDR3: TGCGCCAGCAGCTCCGCCGGGGGGTATAATTCACCCCTCCACTTT. The encoded protein is CASSSAGGYNSPLHF.

The rearrangement uses TRBV6-5 and TRBJ2-1; 7 nucleotides agree with TRBD2. The trim removed 6 bases at V and 6 bases at J, leaving 11 bases unmatched. Germline-derived CDR1 and CDR2 are MNHEY and SVGAGI. The CDR3 spans 15 residues. The CDR3 region has the DNA TGTGCCAGCAGAGGTACTAGCGCCATTTTCAATGAGCAGTTCTTC. Amino acid sequence: CASRGTSAIFNEQFF.

The CDR3 spells CASSQDGSQAYEQYF. CDR3 bases: TGTGCCAGCAGCCAAGATGGATCCCAGGCCTACGAGCAGTACTTC. This chain joins TRBV14 and TRBJ2-7; unclear D gene. This CDR3 contains 15 residues. CDR1 is SGHDN, CDR2 FVKESK, per germline. V was pared by 0 bases and J by 2 bases, with 11 bases between.

The count of this clone is one. The V gene is TRBV2, the J gene TRBJ1-6; TRBD1 might be the D (6 bases). Trimming took 3 bases from V and 11 from J, leaving 11 bases between them. In germline, CDR1 is SNHLY, CDR2 FYNNEI. This CDR3 contains 13 residues. The CDR3 spells CASSDRGGAPLHF. The CDR3 coding sequence is TGTGCCAGCAGTGACAGGGGAGGGGCACCCCTCCACTTT. Full variable domain (remainder filled in from reference TRBV2 and TRBJ1-6): EPEVTQTPSHQVTQMGQEVILRCVPISNHLYFYWYRQILGQKVEFLVSFYNNEISEKSEIFDDQFSVERPDGSNFTLKIRSTKLEDSAMYFCASSDRGGAPLHFGNGTRLTVT.

V gene TRBV14 combines with J gene TRBJ1-6; weak D call: TRBD1 (5 bases). V was cut by 1 base and J by 7 bases, with 14 bases left in between. The CDR3 sequence is 16 residues long. Germline CDR1 and CDR2: SGHDN and FVKESK. CDR3 sequence (DNA): TGTGCCAGCAGCCAAGGCAGGGTTCCCTCCAATTCACCCCTCCACTTT. This translates into CASSQGRVPSNSPLHF.

This clone was observed a single time. The chain combines TRBV7-9 with TRBJ2-1, with 7 nucleotides matching TRBD1. The CDR3 extends over 15 amino acids. Germline CDR1 and CDR2: SEHNR and FQNEAQ (reference sequence). The ends lost 5 bases at V and 4 bases at J; junction bases unmatched: 8. This chain's CDR3 is CASSLDRAPYNEQFF. CDR3 nucleotide sequence: TGTGCCAGCAGCCTCGACAGGGCCCCTTACAATGAGCAGTTCTTC. The full variable domain, completed using reference TRBV7-9 and TRBJ2-1, is DTGVSQNPRHKITKRGQNVTFRCDPISEHNRLYWYRQTLGQGPEFLTYFQNEAQLEKSRLLSDRFSAERPKGSFSTLEIQRTEQGDSAMYLCASSLDRAPYNEQFFGPGTRLTVL.

The rearrangement links TRBV19 to TRBJ1-5; D is perhaps TRBD1 (6 bases). Trimming removed 6 bases from V and 4 bases from J, with 13 bases in between. Germline V gene data show CDR1 as LNHDA and CDR2 as SQIVND (reference sequence). The CDR3 runs to 14 residues. CDR3 in amino acids: CASSNRDWNQPQHF. CDR3 nucleotide sequence: TGTGCCAGTAGCAACAGGGATTGGAATCAGCCCCAGCATTTT.

The chain joins TRBV27 to TRBJ2-7, with 11 bases aligning to TRBD1. Trimming took 2 bases from V and 4 from J; bases not matched to a gene: 4. The CDR3 totals 15 residues. Germline CDR1 MNHEY, CDR2 SMNVEV (reference sequence). The DNA for the CDR3 is TGTGCCAGCAGTTTAAAGGGACAGGGGGGGTACGAGCAGTACTTC. It is translated as CASSLKGQGGYEQYF.

The sample holds many counts of this clone. The V call is TRBV7-2, the J call TRBJ1-2; the match to TRBD1 covers 8 bases. Germline-derived CDR1 and CDR2 are SGHTA and FQGNSA. The CDR3 length is 15 residues. J gave up 2 bases and V 6 bases, and 8 bases lay outside the gene matches. This CDR3 is CASSYGQGINYGYTF. The CDR3 nucleotides are TGTGCCAGCAGTTACGGACAGGGAATCAACTATGGCTACACCTTC. Variable domain in full (rest from reference TRBV7-2 and TRBJ1-2): GAGVSQSPSNKVTEKGKDVELRCDPISGHTALYWYRQSLGQGLEFLIYFQGNSAPDKSGLPSDRFSAERTGGSVSTLTIQRTQQEDSAVYLCASSYGQGINYGYTFGSGTRLTVV.

This clone has ten or more counts. J is TRBJ1-6 and V is TRBV19; D remains unclear. In germline, CDR1 is LNHDA, CDR2 SQIVND (reference sequence). Trimming removed 3 bases at V and 14 bases at J, with 20 bases between. This CDR3 comprises 15 residues. CDR3 protein: CASSIDVEADFTLHF. CDR3 DNA: TGTGCCAGTAGTATTGACGTTGAGGCAGATTTCACCCTCCACTTT.

The chain recombines TRBV2 with TRBJ1-2, with 8 bases aligning to TRBD1. The V gene's germline CDR1 is SNHLY and CDR2 FYNNEI. V gave up 2 bases and J gave up 7 bases; unmatched junction bases: 6. The CDR3 runs to 14 residues. The CDR3 sequence: CASSEYRGSTGYTF. For the CDR3, the DNA is TGTGCCAGCAGTGAATACAGGGGGTCGACTGGCTACACCTTC. Full variable domain (missing parts from reference TRBV2 and TRBJ1-2): EPEVTQTPSHQVTQMGQEVILRCVPISNHLYFYWYRQILGQKVEFLVSFYNNEISEKSEIFDDQFSVERPDGSNFTLKIRSTKLEDSAMYFCASSEYRGSTGYTFGSGTRLTVV.

About this clone itself: Distinct nucleotide sequences in the sample also encode this CDR3. The J gene is TRBJ1-1, the V gene TRBV6-5; D gene uncertain. V lost 0 bases and J lost 1, with 3 bases in between. CDR1 and CDR2 (germline): MNHEY, SVGAGI. This CDR3 has 13 residues. The CDR3: CASSYSANTEAFF. CDR3 nucleotides: TGTGCCAGCAGTTACTCGGCGAACACTGAAGCTTTCTTT.

The genes are TRBV7-2 and TRBJ2-1; 9 bases are a match to TRBD1. V shed 5 bases, J shed 7 bases, and the junction held 12 bases outside the gene matches. This CDR3 has 16 amino acids. Germline V CDR1 and CDR2: SGHTA, FQGNSA. CDR3: CASSPRTGGVRNEQFF. The CDR3 region has the DNA TGTGCCAGCAGCCCTAGAACAGGGGGCGTTAGGAATGAGCAGTTCTTC.

A remark on this clone: This specimen includes other DNA sequences encoding the same CDR3. The chain uses TRBV6-2 or TRBV6-3 and TRBJ2-3; the match to TRBD2 covers 10 bases. V dropped 2 bases and J dropped 4; count of bases not matched to a gene: 6. The V gene's germline CDR1 is MNHEY and CDR2 SVGEGT. The CDR3 totals 16 residues. CDR3 in amino acids: CASSYGLAGDPDTQYF. The CDR3 DNA follows: TGTGCCAGCAGTTACGGGCTAGCGGGAGACCCAGATACGCAGTATTTT.

The chain employs TRBV20-1 and TRBJ1-6, with D unclear. Trimming left V 4 bases short and J 13 bases short, with 11 bases between. Germline V gene data show CDR1 as DFQATT and CDR2 as SNEGSKA (reference sequence). CDR3 length: 11 amino acids. The CDR3 protein is CSATEVAPLHF. CDR3 nucleotides: TGCAGTGCTACTGAGGTAGCGCCCCTCCACTTT.

This chain uses TRBV12-5 with TRBJ1-5; D might be TRBD1 (6 bases). The germline V gene has CDR1 LGHNT and CDR2 FRNRAP. The CDR3 spans 13 residues. The V end lost 5 bases, the J end lost 10 bases, and 15 bases lay between the germline ends. CDR3 coding DNA: TGTGCTAGTGGTGATCAGACTGGGACACCCCAGCATTTT. Translated: CASGDQTGTPQHF.

The V call is TRBV7-8, the J call TRBJ1-2; TRBD1 is a possible D gene (6 bases). The CDR3 consists of 16 residues. Germline values: CDR1 SGHVS, CDR2 FQNEAQ. V was shortened by 0 bases and J by 7 bases, with 18 bases between the two germline ends. CDR3 sequence: CASSLAPRTDTGGYTF. The CDR3 DNA reads as TGTGCCAGCAGCTTAGCGCCCCGGACAGACACGGGTGGCTACACCTTC.

The chain joins TRBV12-3 or TRBV12-4 to TRBJ1-5, with D unclear. Trimming shortened V by 6 bases and J by 11 bases, and 14 bases separated the two germline ends. The CDR3 covers 12 residues. The CDR3 DNA reads TGTGCCAGCAGCCCGAACCGGTTGTCCCAGCATTTT. Amino acids: CASSPNRLSQHF.